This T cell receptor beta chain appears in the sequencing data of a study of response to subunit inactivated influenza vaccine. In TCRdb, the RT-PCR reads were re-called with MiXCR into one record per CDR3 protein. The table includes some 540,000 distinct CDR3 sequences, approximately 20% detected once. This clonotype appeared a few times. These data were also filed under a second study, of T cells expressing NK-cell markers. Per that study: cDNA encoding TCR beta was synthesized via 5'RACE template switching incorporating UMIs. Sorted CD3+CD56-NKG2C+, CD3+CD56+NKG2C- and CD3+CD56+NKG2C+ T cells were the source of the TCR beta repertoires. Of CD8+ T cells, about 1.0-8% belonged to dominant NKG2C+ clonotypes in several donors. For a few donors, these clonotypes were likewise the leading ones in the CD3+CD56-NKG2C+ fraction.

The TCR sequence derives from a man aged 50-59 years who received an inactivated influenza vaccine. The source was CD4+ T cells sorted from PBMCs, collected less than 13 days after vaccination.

The CDR3 DNA follows: TGTGCCATCAGTGAAAGCGTATTCAAAAGCGAGCAGTACTTC. Protein: CAISESVFKSEQYF. The gene calls are TRBV10-3 and TRBJ2-7; D is undetermined. V dropped 3 bases and J dropped 6 bases, with 15 bases sitting between them. The germline V gene encodes CDR1 ENHRY and CDR2 SYGVKD. This CDR3 has 14 amino acids.